The 30 T cell receptor beta chains listed next were all sequenced from one sample in a study of T-cell memory formation after mild COVID-19 (dated by TCRdb to the early 2020s). The method behind the library was 5' RACE. Sequenced on an Illumina NovaSeq 6000. The public reads were reanalyzed by TCRdb: fastp trimming at Q25, MiXCR alignment, in-frame beta chains only. Each entry merges the rows of one CDR3 protein and shows their most common DNA and genes. The sample yields about 400,000 distinct CDR3 sequences; less than 25% were counted once. The ten largest clones take up roughly 13% of the sample. The specimen was PBMCs or a T cell subset sorted from them (not recorded which). Receptor source: an adult woman who had mild COVID-19 (a few samples of this study predate the infection). The sample titles of this study are shuffled in the database, so cell type and time point are left out; the donor was told from shared clones.

In its sample, this clonotype was seen a few times. The gene calls are TRBV5-1 and TRBJ1-1, with D perhaps TRBD1 (6 bases). The germline V gene has CDR1 SGHRS and CDR2 YFSETQ. The length of the CDR3 is 14 residues. Trimming pared 3 bases from V and 14 bases from J, leaving 23 bases between. CDR3 amino acids: CASSYPVEGGVLFF. In DNA, the CDR3 is TGCGCCAGCAGCTACCCGGTTGAGGGGGGCGTTTTGTTCTTT.

The rearrangement joins TRBV9 to TRBJ2-1; tentative D call: TRBD1 (5 bases). V lost 4 bases and J lost 4, with 15 bases in between. The germline gives CDR1 SGDLS, CDR2 YYNGEE. CDR3 length: 15 amino acids. The CDR3, as DNA: TGTGCCAGCAGCCCCCTCCAGGGCACATACAATGAGCAGTTCTTC. It specifies CASSPLQGTYNEQFF.

The chain links TRBV12-3 or TRBV12-4 to TRBJ1-2, with a tentative D call TRBD1 (5 bases). V shed 6 bases and J shed 4 bases, with 18 bases lying between them. The CDR3 has 15 amino acids. In DNA form, the CDR3 reads TGTGCCAGCAGATCTAATGGGGCAGCTAGCTATGGCTACACCTTC. Its translation: CASRSNGAASYGYTF.

The gene calls are TRBV24-1 and TRBJ2-1; D is perhaps TRBD1 (6 bases). This CDR3 has 12 amino acids. In germline, CDR1 is KGHDR, CDR2 SFDVKD. V lost 6 bases to trimming and J lost 5 bases, with 7 bases between them. The CDR3 protein is CATSTGNNEQFF. CDR3 in DNA: TGTGCCACCAGTACAGGGAACAATGAGCAGTTCTTC.

This clonotype was seen more than once but under ten times. This chain uses TRBV6-5 with TRBJ2-6; 7 bases line up with TRBD1. V lost 0 bases, J lost 2 bases, and 25 bases stayed unmatched. The CDR3 runs to 24 residues. Germline values: CDR1 MNHEY, CDR2 SVGAGI. DNA of the CDR3: TGTGCCAGCAGTTACTCGAAGCGTCGGGGTCCGAGGACAGGCTCCCTCCCTGGGGCCAACGTCCTGACTTTC. This encodes CASSYSKRRGPRTGSLPGANVLTF.

This clonotype came up a few times. J is TRBJ2-5 and V is TRBV18; D is unresolved. CDR3 length: 13 amino acids. Germline-derived CDR1 and CDR2 are KGHSH and LQKENI. Trimming removed 6 bases from V and 5 bases from J, with 13 bases in between. The DNA for the CDR3 is TGTGCCAGCTCCCTTCCGGTTCGGGAGACCCAGTACTTC. Amino acids: CASSLPVRETQYF.

The genes are TRBV7-2 and TRBJ1-5; D is unclear. The germline CDR1 and CDR2 sequences are SGHTA and FQGNSA. Trimming shortened V by 1 base and J by 3 bases, and 10 bases separated the two germline ends. The CDR3 runs 15 residues. In DNA, the CDR3 is TGTGCCAGCAGCTTAGAGAGTGGATACAATCAGCCCCAGCATTTT. This gives the protein CASSLESGYNQPQHF.

This clonotype was detected a few times. The chain joins TRBV12-3 or TRBV12-4 to TRBJ2-1, with D unclear. The germline V and J ends were trimmed by 3 bases and 6 bases, with 9 bases remaining between them. This CDR3 region has 13 residues. The CDR3 DNA reads as TGTGCCAGCAGTTTGAGGACGGGCAATGAGCAGTTCTTC. Its protein is CASSLRTGNEQFF.

The chain employs TRBV12-3 or TRBV12-4 and TRBJ1-3; perhaps TRBD1 as D (6 bases). CDR3 length: 15 amino acids. V shed 6 bases and J shed 4 bases, with 16 bases lying between them. CDR3 region: CASSQHTGYGNTIYF. CDR3 sequence (DNA): TGTGCCAGCAGCCAACACACAGGGTACGGAAACACCATATATTTT.

The chain joins TRBV6-2 or TRBV6-3 to TRBJ1-4; 10 bases are a match to TRBD1. Germline V lookup: CDR1 MNHEY, CDR2 SVGEGT. The CDR3 has 15 amino acids. Trimming at V came to 2 bases and at J to 8 bases, leaving 5 bases not matched to a gene. The CDR3 region is CASSYRGTGVEKLFF. Written as DNA, the CDR3 is TGTGCCAGCAGTTACAGAGGGACAGGGGTCGAAAAACTGTTTTTT.

This clonotype was found a few times. The chain joins TRBV10-3 to TRBJ1-2; no reliable D call. Germline lookup yields CDR1 ENHRY and CDR2 SYGVKD. There are 14 residues in the CDR3. Deletions cut 3 bases from V and 6 bases from J, with 14 bases between. The CDR3 loop is CAISDLRVVDGYTF. The CDR3 coding sequence is TGTGCCATCAGTGATTTGAGGGTGGTGGATGGCTACACCTTC.

This clonotype was detected ten times or more. This chain uses TRBV7-9 with TRBJ2-1, with 7 bases matching TRBD1. Per germline, CDR1 SEHNR and CDR2 FQNEAQ (reference sequence). The CDR3 runs 12 residues. The V gene end was trimmed by 2 bases and the J gene end by 12 bases; junction bases not matched to a gene: 4. The CDR3 loop reads CASSLTDRVQFF. CDR3 coding DNA: TGTGCCAGCAGCTTAACCGACAGGGTGCAGTTCTTC.

This sequence joins TRBV2 and TRBJ2-3; 11 bases fit TRBD2. From germline, CDR1 is SNHLY and CDR2 FYNNEI. The CDR3 consists of 16 residues. Losses at the gene ends were 6 bases for V and 1 base for J; bases not matched to a gene: 6. CDR3 nucleotides: TGTGCCAGCAGGGCCGGGACTAGCGGACGCACAGATACGCAGTATTTT. Residues: CASRAGTSGRTDTQYF.

The rearrangement uses TRBV20-1 and TRBJ2-2; D is perhaps TRBD2 (5 bases). Germline lookup yields CDR1 DFQATT and CDR2 SNEGSKA (reference sequence). Trimming left V 6 bases short and J 2 bases short, with 10 bases between. The CDR3 sequence is 13 residues long. CDR3: CSALDFNTGELFF. CDR3 nucleotide sequence: TGCAGTGCCCTGGACTTCAACACCGGGGAGCTGTTTTTT.

The chain combines TRBV9 with TRBJ1-2; 8 positions agree with TRBD1. CDR1 is SGDLS, CDR2 YYNGEE, per germline. The junction had 7 bases not matched to a gene; V was cut back by 4 bases and J by 5 bases. This CDR3 contains 14 residues. The CDR3 DNA is TGTGCCAGCAGCCCAGGACAGGGCGGGTATGGCTACACCTTC. It specifies CASSPGQGGYGYTF.

The chain carries TRBV12-3 or TRBV12-4 and TRBJ1-5; TRBD1 aligns across 7 bases. Germline trimming cut 3 bases from V and 6 bases from J; bases unmatched to any gene: 5. This CDR3 region has 14 residues. For the CDR3, the DNA is TGTGCCAGCAGTTTCGAGGGGGCCGTTCAGCCCCAGCATTTT. As protein: CASSFEGAVQPQHF.

The sample holds a few counts of this clonotype. The chain is built from TRBV9 and TRBJ1-4; tentatively, D is TRBD1 (5 bases). This CDR3 has 16 amino acids. Looked up from germline, CDR1 is SGDLS and CDR2 is YYNGEE. Trimming took off 3 bases at V and 3 bases at J, with 15 bases between the two ends. The CDR3 reads CASSELGTGSNEKLFF. In DNA, the CDR3 is TGTGCCAGCAGCGAACTCGGGACGGGTTCTAATGAAAAACTGTTTTTT. Full variable domain (outside the CDR3, taken from reference TRBV9 and TRBJ1-4): DSGVTQTPKHLITATGQRVTLRCSPRSGDLSVYWYQQSLDQGLQFLIQYYNGEERAKGNILERFSAQQFPDLHSELNLSSLELGDSALYFCASSELGTGSNEKLFFGSGTQLSVL.

The chain joins TRBV29-1 to TRBJ2-1; TRBD2 aligns across 9 bases. J lost 7 bases, V lost 6 bases, and 10 bases had no gene match. Germline loops: CDR1 SQVTM, CDR2 ANQGSEA. The CDR3 covers 14 residues. The CDR3 sequence is CSVGRTSANNEQFF. CDR3 sequence (DNA): TGCAGCGTCGGTAGGACTAGCGCTAATAATGAGCAGTTCTTC.

This clonotype was seen more than once but under ten times. This chain connects TRBV30 to TRBJ1-1, with D perhaps matching TRBD1 (6 bases). The CDR3 loop spans 14 amino acids. The V end lost 3 bases, the J end lost 6 bases, and 17 bases lay between the germline ends. CDR1 is GTSNPN and CDR2 is SVGIG in the germline V gene (reference sequence). The DNA of the CDR3 is TGTGCCTGGAGCAGGGGTGTGAGTCGGGCTGAAGCTTTCTTT. Translation: CAWSRGVSRAEAFF.

This chain joins TRBV6-5 and TRBJ1-2; possibly TRBD1 for D (6 bases). Trimming took off 5 bases at V and 4 bases at J, with 26 bases between the two ends. The CDR3 totals 18 residues. Germline-derived CDR1 and CDR2 are MNHEY and SVGAGI. CDR3 nucleotides: TGTGCCAGCAGTCCCAGGGGAGCAGGGTGGGGTTCGGCCTATGGCTACACCTTC. It is translated as CASSPRGAGWGSAYGYTF.

This chain connects TRBV6-2 or TRBV6-3 to TRBJ2-5, with a tentative D call TRBD1 (6 bases). The CDR3 totals 14 residues. Germline CDR1 is MNHEY and CDR2 is SVGEGT. V dropped 6 bases and J dropped 5 bases, with 16 bases sitting between them. The CDR3 DNA reads as TGTGCCAGCAGACAAACAGGGCCCGGGGAGACCCAGTACTTC. This codes for CASRQTGPGETQYF.

The chain is built from TRBV6-1 and TRBJ2-7; 12 positions agree with TRBD2. The CDR3 is 15 residues long. V dropped 6 bases and J dropped 5; count of bases not matched to a gene: 8. Germline assignment: CDR1 MNHNS and CDR2 SASEGT. The CDR3 DNA reads as TGTGCCAGCAGGGGAGGGACTAGCGGGTTCCACGAGCAGTACTTC. Protein: CASRGGTSGFHEQYF.

The chain links TRBV11-2 to TRBJ1-2, with TRBD1 matching 9 bases. CDR1 SGHAT and CDR2 FQNNGV come from the germline V gene. Trimming took 5 bases from V and 4 from J; bases not matched to a gene: 5. The CDR3 has 14 amino acids. CDR3 loop: CASSQQGAVYGYTF. The CDR3 DNA reads as TGTGCCAGCAGCCAACAGGGGGCTGTCTATGGCTACACCTTC.

This clonotype has more than one count but fewer than ten. The chain uses TRBV7-9 and TRBJ1-1, with D tentatively TRBD1 (5 bases). The V gene lost 8 bases and the J gene lost 6 bases, with 19 bases spanning the gap. This CDR3 contains 14 residues. Germline V CDR1 and CDR2: SEHNR, FQNEAQ (reference sequence). The CDR3 DNA sequence: TGTGCCAGCGGGCCGGTGACCCCGGGGGCTGAAGCTTTCTTT. Protein: CASGPVTPGAEAFF. The full variable domain, in which reference TRBV7-9 and TRBJ1-1 provide the parts outside the CDR3, is DTGVSQNPRHKITKRGQNVTFRCDPISEHNRLYWYRQTLGQGPEFLTYFQNEAQLEKSRLLSDRFSAERPKGSFSTLEIQRTEQGDSAMYLCASGPVTPGAEAFFGQGTRLTVV.

The J gene is TRBJ2-7, the V gene TRBV20-1; 10 bases match TRBD2. The CDR3 length is 14 residues. Trimming took 6 bases from V and 4 from J; bases not matched to a gene: 9. CDR1 DFQATT and CDR2 SNEGSKA come from the germline V gene (reference sequence). CDR3 sequence: CSARMSGRGYEQYF. DNA of the CDR3: TGCAGTGCGAGGATGAGCGGGAGGGGATACGAGCAGTACTTC.

V usage is TRBV29-1 and J usage is TRBJ2-1, with TRBD1 identical over 8 bases. The junction had 11 bases not matched to a gene; V was cut back by 5 bases and J by 5 bases. Germline CDR1 is SQVTM and CDR2 is ANQGSEA. The CDR3 extends over 15 amino acids. CDR3 in DNA: TGCAGCGTTCTGAGGGACAGGTTTCGGGACAATGAGCAGTTCTTC. Protein: CSVLRDRFRDNEQFF.

This clonotype is a singleton in its sample. The chain joins TRBV20-1 to TRBJ2-2; possible D gene TRBD2, 6 bases. The germline V and J ends were trimmed by 6 bases and 6 bases, with 11 bases remaining between them. Germline loops: CDR1 DFQATT, CDR2 SNEGSKA (reference sequence). This CDR3 is 12 amino acids long. The CDR3: CSAPGDPGELFF. CDR3 bases: TGCAGTGCCCCGGGGGATCCCGGGGAGCTGTTTTTT.

This clonotype has ten or more counts. This rearrangement joins TRBV4-2 to TRBJ2-3; 15 bases match TRBD2. Trimming at V came to 2 bases and at J to 4 bases, leaving 1 base not matched to a gene. This CDR3 spans 16 amino acids. Germline CDR1 is LGHNA and CDR2 is YNFKEQ. CDR3: CASSQWTSGGADTQYF. The CDR3 DNA reads TGTGCCAGCAGCCAATGGACTAGCGGGGGGGCAGATACGCAGTATTTT.

This clonotype was seen more than once but under ten times. This sequence joins TRBV14 and TRBJ2-5, with 7 bases that match TRBD2. From germline, CDR1 is SGHDN and CDR2 FVKESK. The V segment lost 5 bases and the J segment 12 bases; nucleotides outside the gene matches: 12. The CDR3 runs 13 residues. The DNA of the CDR3 is TGTGCCAGCAGCGTTAGAACCGGGACTACAGAGTACTTC. Translation gives CASSVRTGTTEYF.

This clonotype was detected ten times or more. CDR3 sequence: CASSQAVLNEQFF. The DNA of the CDR3 is TGTGCCAGCAGTCAAGCGGTGCTCAATGAGCAGTTCTTC. V is TRBV12-3 or TRBV12-4 and J is TRBJ2-1; D is possibly TRBD2 (5 bases). Between the trimmed V and J ends, which lost 5 bases and 6 bases, there was a span of 11 bases. The length of the CDR3 is 13 residues.